This entry is about one T cell receptor beta chain. Its antigen is undetermined. 13 Jbeta primers and 60 Vbeta primers were used for the PCR. Sequencing was performed with immunoSEQ multiplex PCR; in TCRdb, only in-frame clones are kept and a portion is missing. Here the sample table reports under 70,000 clones. The CDR3 contains 14 residues. Trimming cost V 4 bases and J 8 bases; bases outside gene matches: 5. Germline lookup yields CDR1 KGHSH and CDR2 LQKENI. This sample was taken from a study of cytomegalovirus exposure and HLA in healthy donors. Whole-study findings and limits: Specificity of three CMV-associated chains for CMV antigens was verified in vitro. Accurate predictions that matched the HLA-A and HLA-B alleles of most subjects were reportedly made from TCR beta sequences.

The material sequenced was PBMCs. This receptor was taken from a female donor in good health and CMV-seropositive. This chain uses TRBV18 with TRBJ2-3, with 11 bases aligning to TRBD2. The CDR3 reads CASSLGTSGGTQYF. CDR3 in DNA: TGTGCCAGCTCACTCGGGACTAGCGGTGGTACGCAGTATTTT. The full variable domain, completed using reference TRBV18 and TRBJ2-3, is NAGVMQNPRHLVRRRGQEARLRCSPMKGHSHVYWYRQLPEEGLKFMVYLQKENIIDESGMPKERFSAEFPKEGPSILRIQQVVRGDSAAYFCASSLGTSGGTQYFGPGTRLTVL.